These 20 T cell receptor beta chains were sequenced from one sample in a study of CD8 T cells in ankylosing spondylitis. MiXCR was run by TCRdb on the 5' RACE reads, yielding one entry per CDR3 protein. Of about 360,000 distinct CDR3 sequences detected, roughly 20% appear once; the ten largest clones hold about an eighth. The sample comprised blood, either unsorted or a sorted T cell fraction (not recorded which). The receptors derive from a male donor with ankylosing spondylitis or in good health (not recorded which).

Only a few counts were recorded for this clonotype. DNA of the CDR3: TGTGCCAGCAGCCATCGTCTAGCGGGGGACACCTACAATGAGCAGTTCTTC. As protein: CASSHRLAGDTYNEQFF. The V gene is TRBV7-6, the J gene TRBJ2-1, with 10 bases fitting TRBD2. The CDR3 runs to 17 residues. CDR1 and CDR2 (germline): SGHVS, FNYEAQ. The V gene end was trimmed by 5 bases and the J gene end by 2 bases; junction bases not matched to a gene: 9.

This clonotype was seen a handful of times. V is TRBV2 and J is TRBJ2-3, with 12 bases fitting TRBD2. The V gene end was trimmed by 4 bases and the J gene end by 0 bases; junction bases not matched to a gene: 5. Per germline, CDR1 SNHLY and CDR2 FYNNEI. The CDR3 length is 17 residues. DNA of the CDR3: TGTGCCAGCAGTGTCAGAGGACTAGCGGGGAGCACAGATACGCAGTATTTT. It specifies CASSVRGLAGSTDTQYF.

The chain employs TRBV12-3 or TRBV12-4 and TRBJ1-6, with D maybe TRBD1 (6 bases). The CDR3 consists of 18 residues. Trimming removed 1 base at V and 8 bases at J, with 21 bases between. This chain's CDR3 is CASSLVFRETGSDSPLHF. The CDR3 coding sequence is TGTGCCAGCAGTTTAGTTTTTCGTGAAACAGGGTCGGATTCACCCCTCCACTTT.

This clonotype showed up just a few times. V is TRBV29-1 and J is TRBJ2-7; no clear D. Trimming shortened V by 4 bases and J by 5 bases, and 12 bases separated the two germline ends. CDR3 length: 12 amino acids. Germline CDR1 reads SQVTM; CDR2 reads ANQGSEA. CDR3 sequence reads: CSVGPSWDEQYF. DNA for the CDR3: TGCAGCGTTGGGCCATCGTGGGACGAGCAGTACTTC.

The table lists this clonotype with a few counts. CDR3 nucleotide sequence: TGTGCCAGCAGCTTAGCGGAAGGAGGGGCCCTTCTCACAGATACGCAGTATTTT. Its protein is CASSLAEGGALLTDTQYF. V gene TRBV7-2 combines with J gene TRBJ2-3; possible D gene TRBD2, 6 bases. The CDR3 is 18 residues long. Per the germline V gene, CDR1 is SGHTA and CDR2 is FQGNSA. Trimming cost V 0 bases and J 2 bases, with 18 bases left between them.

This chain connects TRBV11-2 to TRBJ2-5, with D possibly being TRBD1 (5 bases). V lost 5 bases and J 1 base, leaving 17 bases between the germline ends. The CDR3 runs 16 residues. The V gene's germline CDR1 is SGHAT and CDR2 FQNNGV. CDR3 loop: CASSRRPQEIQETQYF. CDR3 DNA sequence: TGTGCCAGCAGCCGACGACCACAGGAAATCCAAGAGACCCAGTACTTC. Based on the CDR3 plus reference TRBV11-2 and TRBJ2-5, the full variable domain is EAGVAQSPRYKIIEKRQSVAFWCNPISGHATLYWYQQILGQGPKLLIQFQNNGVVDDSQLPKDRFSAERLKGVDSTLKIQPAKLEDSAVYLCASSRRPQEIQETQYFGPGTRLLVL.

The rearrangement links TRBV28 to TRBJ2-1, with 8 bases lining up with TRBD1. V shed 6 bases, J shed 12 bases, and the junction held 10 bases outside the gene matches. The CDR3 sequence is 13 residues long. CDR1 is MDHEN, CDR2 SYDVKM, per germline. CDR3 DNA sequence: TGTGCCAGCAGACTACTGACAGGGGAAGTGCAGTTCTTC. Translation: CASRLLTGEVQFF.

This clonotype was counted between two and nine times. The chain joins TRBV7-6 to TRBJ2-3, with TRBD1 identical over 7 bases. Germline V CDR1 and CDR2: SGHVS, FNYEAQ. The ends lost 5 bases at V and 4 bases at J; junction bases unmatched: 9. CDR3 length: 15 amino acids. DNA of the CDR3: TGTGCCAGCAGCGCCGGGACAGAGGTTCCAGATACGCAGTATTTT. Encoded protein: CASSAGTEVPDTQYF.

The chain carries TRBV25-1 and TRBJ2-5; tentatively, D is TRBD1 (6 bases). This CDR3 region has 15 residues. Looked up from germline, CDR1 is MGHDK and CDR2 is SYGVNS. The V end lost 2 bases, the J end lost 5 bases, and 15 bases lay between the germline ends. In DNA form, the CDR3 reads TGTGCCAGCAGTGAAATCGTGGGGGCGTCCGAGACCCAGTACTTC. Residues: CASSEIVGASETQYF.

This chain joins TRBV5-5 and TRBJ2-7, with TRBD1 identical over 7 bases. The germline gives CDR1 SGHKS, CDR2 YYEKEE (reference sequence). The CDR3 extends over 14 amino acids. V lost 2 bases to trimming and J lost 3 bases; unmatched junction nucleotides: 5. CDR3 nucleotide sequence: TGTGCCAGCAGCTTCAAGGGGGCAAACTACGAGCAGTACTTC. Protein product: CASSFKGANYEQYF.

This clonotype was counted only a few times. The chain carries TRBV5-1 and TRBJ2-7, with 9 positions matching TRBD2. Germline V gives CDR1 SGHRS, CDR2 YFSETQ. CDR3 length equals 17 residues. Unmatched junction bases numbered 13, after V lost 3 bases and J lost 3 bases. The CDR3 DNA follows: TGCGCCAGCAGCTCGGGTGCGGGAGGGGGGCCTGTCTACGAGCAGTACTTC. Protein product: CASSSGAGGGPVYEQYF.

The genes are TRBV10-3 and TRBJ2-3, with D perhaps matching TRBD2 (5 bases). The CDR3 consists of 14 residues. From germline, CDR1 is ENHRY and CDR2 SYGVKD. V was cut by 3 bases and J by 0 bases, with 7 bases left in between. Here the CDR3 DNA reads TGTGCCATCAGTGAAGGACTCAGCACAGATACGCAGTATTTT. Translated: CAISEGLSTDTQYF.

The genes are TRBV9 and TRBJ2-2, with D tentatively TRBD2 (5 bases). With 2 bases removed from V and 8 bases from J, the gap between germline ends came to 13 bases. The CDR3 length is 14 residues. CDR1 is SGDLS, CDR2 YYNGEE, per germline. The CDR3 sequence is CASSVLALEGELFF. The CDR3 bases are TGTGCCAGCAGCGTCCTAGCCCTGGAGGGGGAGCTGTTTTTT.

This rearrangement joins TRBV12-3 or TRBV12-4 to TRBJ2-5, with D hard to call. This CDR3 spans 14 amino acids. V lost 5 bases, J lost 2 bases, and 12 bases lay in between. CDR3 bases: TGTGCCAGCAGTCCACGGAGCAAACAAGAGACCCAGTACTTC. Encoded protein: CASSPRSKQETQYF.

The rearrangement joins TRBV4-1 to TRBJ2-5; D is unresolved. The CDR3 contains 16 residues. Germline CDR1 is MGHRA and CDR2 is YSYEKL. The ends were cut back, 3 bases at V and 0 bases at J, with 14 bases in the middle. The CDR3 region has the DNA TGCGCCAGCAGCCACGCTTTTCCCGGAAACCAAGAGACCCAGTACTTC. It translates to CASSHAFPGNQETQYF.

This clonotype came up a few times. The J gene is TRBJ2-1, the V gene TRBV7-8, with TRBD2 matching over 13 bases. CDR1 is SGHVS and CDR2 is FQNEAQ in the germline V gene. V lost 1 base, J lost 8 bases, and 5 bases stayed unmatched. The CDR3 has 16 residues. The CDR3 region is CASSLETSGGADEQFF. CDR3 nucleotide sequence: TGTGCCAGCAGCTTAGAAACTAGCGGGGGGGCCGATGAGCAGTTCTTC.

This clonotype has more than one count but fewer than ten. This chain links TRBV20-1 with TRBJ1-2; unclear D gene. The CDR3 totals 14 residues. CDR1 is DFQATT and CDR2 is SNEGSKA in the germline V gene (reference sequence). The V end lost 2 bases, the J end lost 4 bases, and 14 bases lay between the germline ends. CDR3 sequence (DNA): TGCAGTGCTAGACCCAAAGTCGGTGGCTATGGCTACACCTTC. Translating gives CSARPKVGGYGYTF.

This clonotype has more than one count but fewer than ten. This rearrangement joins TRBV11-1 to TRBJ2-1, with 7 bases fitting TRBD1. This CDR3 has 18 residues. Germline V gene data show CDR1 as SGHAT and CDR2 as FQDESV (reference sequence). The V gene end was trimmed by 3 bases and the J gene end by 0 bases; junction bases not matched to a gene: 11. The CDR3 protein is CASSFAGDRESSYNEQFF. CDR3 nucleotides: TGTGCCAGCAGCTTCGCAGGGGACAGAGAAAGCTCCTACAATGAGCAGTTCTTC.

The J gene is TRBJ2-1, the V gene TRBV19, with D perhaps TRBD2 (6 bases). Trimming pared 3 bases from V and 9 bases from J, leaving 12 bases between. CDR1 LNHDA and CDR2 SQIVND come from the germline V gene (reference sequence). This CDR3 region has 13 residues. The chain's CDR3 is CASSIGGLSEQFF. CDR3 nucleotide sequence: TGTGCCAGTAGTATTGGAGGGTTGAGTGAGCAGTTCTTC.

This clonotype was seen a handful of times. CDR3 DNA sequence: TGTGCCAGCTCTCAGACCGCGAGCTATGAGCAGTTCTTC. Its translation is CASSQTASYEQFF. The rearrangement uses TRBV5-5 and TRBJ2-1; D is uncertain. With 7 bases removed from V and 8 bases from J, the gap between germline ends came to 16 bases. Germline CDR1 and CDR2: SGHKS and YYEKEE (reference sequence). The CDR3 covers 13 residues.